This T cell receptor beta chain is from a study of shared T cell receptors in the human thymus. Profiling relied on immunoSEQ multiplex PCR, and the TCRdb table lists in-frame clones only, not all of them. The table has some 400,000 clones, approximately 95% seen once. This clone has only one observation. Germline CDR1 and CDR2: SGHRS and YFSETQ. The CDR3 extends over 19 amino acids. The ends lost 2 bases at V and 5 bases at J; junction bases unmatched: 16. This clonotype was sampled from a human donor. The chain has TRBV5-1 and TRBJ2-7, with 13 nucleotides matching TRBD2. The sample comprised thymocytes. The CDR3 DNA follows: TGCGCCAGCAGCTTAAGGAGGACTAGCGGGAGTTTAGAACTCCACGAGCAGTACTTC. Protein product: CASSLRRTSGSLELHEQYF.